The T cell receptor (beta chain) under discussion was sequenced for a study of response to subunit inactivated influenza vaccine. A few counts support this clonotype. CDR3 size: 13 residues. Trimming took 5 bases from V and 6 from J, leaving 14 bases between them. Germline V gene data show CDR1 as LGHDT and CDR2 as YNNKEL (reference sequence). TCRdb called the RT-PCR reads again in MiXCR, with one record for every CDR3 protein. The data hold about 480,000 distinct CDR3 sequences, with around 25% observed a single time. The chain couples TRBV3-1 to TRBJ2-7; D is unresolved. The clonotype was recovered from a man aged 45-65 years who received an inactivated influenza vaccine. The source was CD4+ T cells sorted from PBMCs, collected roughly 5 days after vaccination. CDR3 in amino acids: CASSAQRNGEQYF. For the CDR3, the DNA is TGTGCCAGCAGCGCACAGAGGAATGGCGAGCAGTACTTC.